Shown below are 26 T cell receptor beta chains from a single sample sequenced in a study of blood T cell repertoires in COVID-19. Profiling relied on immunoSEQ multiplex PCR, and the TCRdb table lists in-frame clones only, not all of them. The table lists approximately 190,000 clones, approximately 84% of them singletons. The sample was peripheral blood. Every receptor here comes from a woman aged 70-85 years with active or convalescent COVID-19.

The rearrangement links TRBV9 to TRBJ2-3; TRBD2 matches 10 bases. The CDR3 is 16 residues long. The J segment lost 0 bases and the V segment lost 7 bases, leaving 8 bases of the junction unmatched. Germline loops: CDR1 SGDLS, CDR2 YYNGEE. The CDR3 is CASARTSGHSTDTQYF. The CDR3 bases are TGTGCCAGCGCAAGGACTAGCGGACATAGCACAGATACGCAGTATTTT.

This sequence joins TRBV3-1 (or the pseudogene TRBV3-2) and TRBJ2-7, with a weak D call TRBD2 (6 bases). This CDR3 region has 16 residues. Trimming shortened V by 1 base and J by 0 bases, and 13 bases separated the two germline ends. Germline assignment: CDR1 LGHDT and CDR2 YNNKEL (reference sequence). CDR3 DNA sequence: TGTGCCAGCAGCCAAGGACCGGGAGTAGTCTCCTACGAGCAGTACTTC. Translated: CASSQGPGVVSYEQYF.

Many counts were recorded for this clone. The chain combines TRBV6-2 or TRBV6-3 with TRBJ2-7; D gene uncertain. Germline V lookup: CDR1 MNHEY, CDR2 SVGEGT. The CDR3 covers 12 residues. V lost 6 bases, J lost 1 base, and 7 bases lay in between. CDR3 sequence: CASSPTSYEQYF. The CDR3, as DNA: TGTGCCAGCAGCCCTACATCCTACGAGCAGTACTTC.

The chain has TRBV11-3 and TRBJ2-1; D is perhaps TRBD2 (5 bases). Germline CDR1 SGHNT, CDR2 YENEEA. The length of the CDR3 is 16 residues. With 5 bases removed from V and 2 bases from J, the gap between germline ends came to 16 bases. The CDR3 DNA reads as TGTGCCAGCAGCCGAGTCGGTACGGGAACCTACAATGAGCAGTTCTTC. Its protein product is CASSRVGTGTYNEQFF.

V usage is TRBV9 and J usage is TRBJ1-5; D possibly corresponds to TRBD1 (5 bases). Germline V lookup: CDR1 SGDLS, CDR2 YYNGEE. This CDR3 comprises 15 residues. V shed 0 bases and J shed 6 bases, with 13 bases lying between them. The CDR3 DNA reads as TGTGCCAGCAGCGTAGCTGGGGGGGTGGGTCAGCCCCAGCATTTT. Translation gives CASSVAGGVGQPQHF.

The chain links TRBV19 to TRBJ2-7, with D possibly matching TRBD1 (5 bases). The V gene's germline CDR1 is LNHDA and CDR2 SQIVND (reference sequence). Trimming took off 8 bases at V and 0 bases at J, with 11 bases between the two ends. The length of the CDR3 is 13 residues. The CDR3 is CASAAGHSYEQYF. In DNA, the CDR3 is TGTGCCAGTGCGGCAGGGCACTCCTACGAGCAGTACTTC.

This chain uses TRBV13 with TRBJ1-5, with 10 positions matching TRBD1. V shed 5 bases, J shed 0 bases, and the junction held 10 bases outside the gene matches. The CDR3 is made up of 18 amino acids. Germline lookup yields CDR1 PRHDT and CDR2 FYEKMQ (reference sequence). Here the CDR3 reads CASSMTGGPLYSNQPQHF. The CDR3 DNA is TGTGCCAGCAGCATGACAGGGGGCCCCCTATATAGCAATCAGCCCCAGCATTTT.

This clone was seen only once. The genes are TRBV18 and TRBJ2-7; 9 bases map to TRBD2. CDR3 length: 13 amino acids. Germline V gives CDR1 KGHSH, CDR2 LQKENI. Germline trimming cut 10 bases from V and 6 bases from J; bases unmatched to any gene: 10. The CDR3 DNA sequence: TGTGCCACCACCATAGCGGGAGTAGCCGAGCAGTACTTC. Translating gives CATTIAGVAEQYF.

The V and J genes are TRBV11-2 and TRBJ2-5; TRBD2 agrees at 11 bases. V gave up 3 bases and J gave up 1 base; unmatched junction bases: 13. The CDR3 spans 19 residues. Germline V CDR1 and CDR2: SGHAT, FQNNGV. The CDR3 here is CASSFSTSGKHPSQETQYF. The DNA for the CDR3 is TGTGCCAGCAGCTTTTCGACTAGCGGGAAACATCCATCCCAAGAGACCCAGTACTTC.

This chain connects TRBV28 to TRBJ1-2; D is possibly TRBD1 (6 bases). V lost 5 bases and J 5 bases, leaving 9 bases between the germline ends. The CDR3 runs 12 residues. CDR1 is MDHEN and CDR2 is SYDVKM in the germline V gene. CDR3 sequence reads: CASSPGAYGYTF. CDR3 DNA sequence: TGTGCCAGCAGTCCAGGGGCATATGGCTACACCTTC.

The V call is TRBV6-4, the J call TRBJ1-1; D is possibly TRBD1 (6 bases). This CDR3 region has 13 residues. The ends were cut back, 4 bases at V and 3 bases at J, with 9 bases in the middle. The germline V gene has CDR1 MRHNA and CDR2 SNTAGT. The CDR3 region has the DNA TGTGCCAGCAGTGTCAACAGGGACACTGAAGCTTTCTTT. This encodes CASSVNRDTEAFF.

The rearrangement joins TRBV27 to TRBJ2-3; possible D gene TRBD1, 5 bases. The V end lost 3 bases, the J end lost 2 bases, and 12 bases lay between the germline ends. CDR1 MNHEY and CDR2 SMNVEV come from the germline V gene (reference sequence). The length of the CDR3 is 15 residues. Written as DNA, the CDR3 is TGTGCCAGCAGTTTTTGGGGCCTGCCCACAGATACGCAGTATTTT. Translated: CASSFWGLPTDTQYF.

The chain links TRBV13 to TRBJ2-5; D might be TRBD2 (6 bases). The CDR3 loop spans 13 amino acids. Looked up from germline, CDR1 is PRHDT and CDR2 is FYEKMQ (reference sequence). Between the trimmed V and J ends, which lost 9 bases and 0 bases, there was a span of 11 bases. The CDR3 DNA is TGTGCCAGGCCCAGACTAGACCAAGAGACCCAGTACTTC. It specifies CARPRLDQETQYF.

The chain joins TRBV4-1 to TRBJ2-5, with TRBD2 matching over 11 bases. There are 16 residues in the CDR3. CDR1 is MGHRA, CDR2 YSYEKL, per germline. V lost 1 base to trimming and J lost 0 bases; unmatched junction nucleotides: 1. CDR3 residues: CASSQGLAGYQETQYF. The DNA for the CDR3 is TGCGCCAGCAGCCAAGGACTAGCGGGGTACCAAGAGACCCAGTACTTC.

The CDR3: CASSRGSLAANNEQFF. The DNA for the CDR3 is TGTGCCAGCAGTCGGGGATCACTAGCGGCCAACAATGAGCAGTTCTTC. The chain recombines TRBV9 with TRBJ2-1; TRBD2 matches at 8 bases. CDR3 length equals 16 residues. Germline CDR1 reads SGDLS; CDR2 reads YYNGEE. Unmatched junction bases numbered 12, after V lost 5 bases and J lost 5 bases.

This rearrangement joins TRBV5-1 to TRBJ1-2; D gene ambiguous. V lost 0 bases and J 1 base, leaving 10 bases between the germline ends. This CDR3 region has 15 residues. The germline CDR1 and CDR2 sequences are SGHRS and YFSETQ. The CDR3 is CASSLEGRSNYGYTF. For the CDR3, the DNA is TGCGCCAGCAGCTTGGAAGGGAGGAGTAACTATGGCTACACCTTC.

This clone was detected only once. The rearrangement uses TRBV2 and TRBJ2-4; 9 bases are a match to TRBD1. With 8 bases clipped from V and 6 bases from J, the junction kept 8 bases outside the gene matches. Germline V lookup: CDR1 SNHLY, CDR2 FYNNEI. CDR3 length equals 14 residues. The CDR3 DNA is TGTGCCAGCGACATAGGACAGGGGATAAACATTCAGTACTTC. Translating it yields CASDIGQGINIQYF. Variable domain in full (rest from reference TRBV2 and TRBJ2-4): EPEVTQTPSHQVTQMGQEVILRCVPISNHLYFYWYRQILGQKVEFLVSFYNNEISEKSEIFDDQFSVERPDGSNFTLKIRSTKLEDSAMYFCASDIGQGINIQYFGAGTRLSVL.

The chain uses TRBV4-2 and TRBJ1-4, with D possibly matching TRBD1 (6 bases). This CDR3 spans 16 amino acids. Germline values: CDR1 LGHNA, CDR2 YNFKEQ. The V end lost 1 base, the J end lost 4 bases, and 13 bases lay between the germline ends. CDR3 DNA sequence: TGTGCCAGCAGCCAAGCGCAGGACAGCGGTAATGAAAAACTGTTTTTT. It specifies CASSQAQDSGNEKLFF.

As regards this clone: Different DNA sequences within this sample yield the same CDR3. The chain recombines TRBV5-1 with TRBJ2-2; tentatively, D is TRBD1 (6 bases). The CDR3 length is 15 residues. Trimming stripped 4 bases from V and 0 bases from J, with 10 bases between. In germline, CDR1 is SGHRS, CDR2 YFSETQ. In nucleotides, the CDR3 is TGCGCCAGCAGCCGGACAGACTCGAACACCGGGGAGCTGTTTTTT. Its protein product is CASSRTDSNTGELFF.

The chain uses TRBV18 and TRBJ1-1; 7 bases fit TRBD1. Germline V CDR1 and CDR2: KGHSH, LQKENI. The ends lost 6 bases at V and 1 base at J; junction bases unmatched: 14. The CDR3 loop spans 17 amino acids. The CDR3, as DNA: TGTGCCAGCTCCCCTCAGAGGTCCCGGACAGGGAACACTGAAGCTTTCTTT. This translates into CASSPQRSRTGNTEAFF.

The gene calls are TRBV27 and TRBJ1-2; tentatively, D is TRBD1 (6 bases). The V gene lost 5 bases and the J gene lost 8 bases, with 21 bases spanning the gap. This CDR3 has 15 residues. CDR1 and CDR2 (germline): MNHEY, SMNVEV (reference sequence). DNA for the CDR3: TGTGCCAGCAGTCCTGACCTAGCAGGGGTATACGGCTACACCTTC. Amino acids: CASSPDLAGVYGYTF.

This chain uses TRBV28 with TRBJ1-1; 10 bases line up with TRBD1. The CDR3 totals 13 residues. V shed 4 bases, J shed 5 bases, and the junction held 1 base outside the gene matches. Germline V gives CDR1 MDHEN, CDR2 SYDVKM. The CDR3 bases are TGTGCCAGCAGTTGGGACAGGGGTACTGAAGCTTTCTTT. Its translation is CASSWDRGTEAFF.

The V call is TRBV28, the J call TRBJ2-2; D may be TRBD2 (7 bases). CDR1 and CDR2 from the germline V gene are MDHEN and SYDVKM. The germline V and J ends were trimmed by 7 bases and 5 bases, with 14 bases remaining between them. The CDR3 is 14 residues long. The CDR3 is CASITGGATGELFF. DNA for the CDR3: TGTGCCAGCATTACGGGGGGCGCGACCGGGGAGCTGTTTTTT.

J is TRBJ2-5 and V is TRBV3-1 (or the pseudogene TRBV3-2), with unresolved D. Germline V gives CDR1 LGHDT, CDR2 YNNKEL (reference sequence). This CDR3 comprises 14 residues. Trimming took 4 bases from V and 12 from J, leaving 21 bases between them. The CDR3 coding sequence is TGTGCCAGCAGCCGACCGGGTCTAGTTTCCCAAAAGTACTTC. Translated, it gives CASSRPGLVSQKYF.

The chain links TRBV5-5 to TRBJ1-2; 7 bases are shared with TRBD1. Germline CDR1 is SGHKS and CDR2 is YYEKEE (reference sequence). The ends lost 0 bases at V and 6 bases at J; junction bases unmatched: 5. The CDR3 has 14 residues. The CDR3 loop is CASSLVPTGDGYTF. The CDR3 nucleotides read TGTGCCAGCAGCTTGGTACCTACAGGGGATGGCTACACCTTC.

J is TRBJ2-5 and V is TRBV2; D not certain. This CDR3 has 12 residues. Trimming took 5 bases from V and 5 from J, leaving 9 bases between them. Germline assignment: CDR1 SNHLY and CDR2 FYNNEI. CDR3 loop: CASSPFYETQYF. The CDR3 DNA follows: TGTGCCAGCAGTCCATTCTATGAGACCCAGTACTTC.